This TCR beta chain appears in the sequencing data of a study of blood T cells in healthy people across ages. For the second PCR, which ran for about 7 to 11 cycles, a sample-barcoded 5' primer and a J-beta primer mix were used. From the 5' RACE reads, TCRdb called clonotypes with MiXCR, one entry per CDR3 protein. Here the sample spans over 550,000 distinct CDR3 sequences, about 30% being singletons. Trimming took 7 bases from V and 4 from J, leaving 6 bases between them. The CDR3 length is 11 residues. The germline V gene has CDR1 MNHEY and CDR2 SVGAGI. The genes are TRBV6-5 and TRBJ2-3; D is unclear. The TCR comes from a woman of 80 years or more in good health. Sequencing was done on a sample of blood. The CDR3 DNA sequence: TGTGCCAGCAAATCGGCAGATACGCAGTATTTT. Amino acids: CASKSADTQYF.